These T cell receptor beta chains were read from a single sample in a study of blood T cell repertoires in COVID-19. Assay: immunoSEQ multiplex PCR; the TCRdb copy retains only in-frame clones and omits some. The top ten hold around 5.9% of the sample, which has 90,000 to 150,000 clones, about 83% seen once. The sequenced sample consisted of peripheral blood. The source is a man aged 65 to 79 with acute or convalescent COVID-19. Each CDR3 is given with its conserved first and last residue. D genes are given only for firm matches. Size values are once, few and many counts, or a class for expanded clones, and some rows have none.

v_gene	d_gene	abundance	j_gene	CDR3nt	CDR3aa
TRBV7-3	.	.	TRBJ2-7	TGTGCCAGCAGCTTATCAGCGGGCCTCTCCTACGAGCAGTACTTC	CASSLSAGLSYEQYF
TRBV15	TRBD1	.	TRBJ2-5	TGTGCCACCAGCAAGACAGGGGTTGGAGAGACCCAGTACTTC	CATSKTGVGETQYF
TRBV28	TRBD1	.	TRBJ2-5	TGTGCCAGCAGTTCTTTAGGGGGCCGGGAGACCCAGTACTTC	CASSSLGGRETQYF
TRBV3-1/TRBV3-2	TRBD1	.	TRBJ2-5	TGTGCCAGCAGCCAGTACAGGGGCGGTCAAGAGACCCAGTACTTC	CASSQYRGGQETQYF
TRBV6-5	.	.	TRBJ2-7	TGTGCCAGCAGTTACTCGGGGGGAAGGGGAAAATACGAGCAGTACTTC	CASSYSGGRGKYEQYF
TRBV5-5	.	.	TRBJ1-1	TGTGCCAGCAGCTTGGTGGCGACAGCTGAAGCTTTCTTT	CASSLVATAEAFF
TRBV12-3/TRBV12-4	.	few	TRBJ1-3	TGTGCCTTAGGCGGGAGGGGAAACACCATATATTTT	CALGGRGNTIYF
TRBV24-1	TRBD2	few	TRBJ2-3	TGTGCCACCAGTGATGGACTAGCGGAAAGCACAGATACGCAGTATTTT	CATSDGLAESTDTQYF
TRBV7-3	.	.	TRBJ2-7	TGTGCCAGCAGCTACCTAAGGGGGAAGCTAAGCGCTATCAGGACCGAGCAGTACTTC	CASSYLRGKLSAIRTEQYF
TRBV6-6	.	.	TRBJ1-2	TGTGCCAGCAGTTCGGGGCCTTCAAGGGGGAGCTACACCTTC	CASSSGPSRGSYTF
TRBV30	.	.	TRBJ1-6	TGTGCCTGGAGTGTACTGAGTTCACCCCTCCACTTT	CAWSVLSSPLHF
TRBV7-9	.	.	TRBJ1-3	TGTGCCAGCAGCTTCGGGAGGGTGCTAGGTGGAAACACCATATATTTT	CASSFGRVLGGNTIYF
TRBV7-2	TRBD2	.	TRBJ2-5	TGTGCCAGCAGCTTCCTACTAGCGGGGATCCCGCAAGAGACCCAGTACTTC	CASSFLLAGIPQETQYF
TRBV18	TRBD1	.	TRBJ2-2	TGTGCCAGCTCACCCCGGGACAGTGGCGCCGGGGAGCTGTTTTTT	CASSPRDSGAGELFF
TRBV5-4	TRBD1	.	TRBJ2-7	TGTGCCAGCAGCCGCCAAGGACAGGCAGGATACGAGCAGTACTTC	CASSRQGQAGYEQYF
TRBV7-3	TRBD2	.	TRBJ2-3	TGTGCCAGCAGGACTGGGACTAGCGGGGGCACAGATACGCAGTATTTT	CASRTGTSGGTDTQYF
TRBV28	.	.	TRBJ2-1	TGTGCCAGCAGTTTGTTCGGGGTACTGAACAATGAGCAGTTCTTC	CASSLFGVLNNEQFF
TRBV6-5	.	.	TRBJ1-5	TGTGCCAGCAGTTCGTTACAGGGAAATCAGCCCCAGCATTTT	CASSSLQGNQPQHF
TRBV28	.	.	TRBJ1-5	TGTGCCAGCAGTTTCGGGGTCTATAGCAATCAGCCCCAGCATTTT	CASSFGVYSNQPQHF
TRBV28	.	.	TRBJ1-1	TGTGCCAGCAGTTTGACTGCCCAGGGGGCTTTCTTT	CASSLTAQGAFF
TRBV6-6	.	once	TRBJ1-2	TGTGCCAGCAGTTACGAAAGACAGACCATCTATGGCTACACCTTC	CASSYERQTIYGYTF
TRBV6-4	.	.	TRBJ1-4	TGTGCCAGCAGTGAAGAGACAGCTAATGAAAAACTGTTTTTT	CASSEETANEKLFF
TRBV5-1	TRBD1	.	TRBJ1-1	TGCGCCAGCAGCTTGGCCCCAGGGGGAGATGAAGCTTTCTTT	CASSLAPGGDEAFF
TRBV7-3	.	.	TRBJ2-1	TGTGCCAGCAGCCCGGTCGCCGGACAGGGACTACTAGGGCAGTTCTTC	CASSPVAGQGLLGQFF
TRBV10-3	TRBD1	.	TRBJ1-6	TGTGCCATCAGTACGGGACAGACTCAAAATTCACCCCTCCACTTT	CAISTGQTQNSPLHF
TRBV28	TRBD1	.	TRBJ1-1	TGTGCCAGCAGTGTGGACAGGCAAGCTTTCTTT	CASSVDRQAFF
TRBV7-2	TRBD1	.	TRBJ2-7	TGTGCCAGCAGCTTAGTGGGCGGGGGACAGGGGGCCCCCGAGCAGTACTTC	CASSLVGGGQGAPEQYF
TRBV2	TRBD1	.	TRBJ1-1	TGTGCCAGCAGTGAAGACAGGGGGGAGACTGAAGCTTTCTTT	CASSEDRGETEAFF
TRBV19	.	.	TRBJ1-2	TGTGCCAGTAGTCCCCGGGGTGCGGGCTATGGCTACACCTTC	CASSPRGAGYGYTF
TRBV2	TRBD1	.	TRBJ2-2	TGTGCCAGCCCACAGGGGGCGAACACCGGGGAGCTGTTTTTT	CASPQGANTGELFF
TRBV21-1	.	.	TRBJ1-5	TGTGCCAGCAGCACTAGCCAACCGGGACAGGGACATTTTGAACCCCCGTATAGCAATCAGCCCCAGCATTTT	CASSTSQPGQGHFEPPYSNQPQHF
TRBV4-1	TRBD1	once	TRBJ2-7	TGCGCCAGCAGCCAAAGACAGGGCTACGAGCAGTACTTC	CASSQRQGYEQYF
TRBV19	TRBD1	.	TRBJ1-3	TGTGCCAGTATCCCGGGACAGGGAGTCTCTGGAAACACCATATATTTT	CASIPGQGVSGNTIYF
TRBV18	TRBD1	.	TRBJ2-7	TGTGCCAGCTCACCGGGGACAGGGGTGACTAGTGAGCAGTACTTC	CASSPGTGVTSEQYF
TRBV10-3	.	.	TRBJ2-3	TGTGCCACCCGGGATTATACGCAGTATTTT	CATRDYTQYF
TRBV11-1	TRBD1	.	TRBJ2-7	TGTGCCAGCAGCTTCACAGGGGGCTACGAGCAGTACTTC	CASSFTGGYEQYF
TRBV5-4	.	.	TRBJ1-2	TGTGCCAGCAGCTCGGGGACACCAACTAACTATGGCTACACCTTC	CASSSGTPTNYGYTF
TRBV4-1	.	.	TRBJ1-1	TGCGCCAGCAGCCAAGTAATTCCCACTGAAGCTTTCTTT	CASSQVIPTEAFF
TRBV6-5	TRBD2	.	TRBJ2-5	TGTGCCAGCAGTTACTCCCTAGCGGGGCAAGAGACCCAGTACTTC	CASSYSLAGQETQYF
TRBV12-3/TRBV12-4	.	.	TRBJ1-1	TGTGCCAGCAGTTCGAGGGTGTACACTGAAGCTTTCTTT	CASSSRVYTEAFF
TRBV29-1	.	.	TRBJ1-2	TGCAGCGTTGCCCCAGGGACACCTAACTATGGCTACACCTTC	CSVAPGTPNYGYTF
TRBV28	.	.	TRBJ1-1	TGTGCCAGCAGTTTGGGGCAGACCGTTGAGGCTTTCTTT	CASSLGQTVEAFF
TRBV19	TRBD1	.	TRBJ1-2	TGTGCCAGTAACCTGAACAGGGGAGATGGCTACACCTTC	CASNLNRGDGYTF
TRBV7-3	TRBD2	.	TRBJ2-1	TGTGCCAGCAGCATCGTCGGGACTAGCGATGAGCAGTTCTTC	CASSIVGTSDEQFF
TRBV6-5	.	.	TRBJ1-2	TGTGCCAGCAGTCGGGGGGTCGCACGGGGCTACACCTTC	CASSRGVARGYTF
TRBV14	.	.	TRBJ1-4	TGTGCCAGCAGCCAACTTCGGGAAAAACTGTTTTTT	CASSQLREKLFF
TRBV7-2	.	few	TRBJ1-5	TGTGCCAGCAGCTTAGCGGTGGGGGCGAATCAGCCCCAGCATTTT	CASSLAVGANQPQHF
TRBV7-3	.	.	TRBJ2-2	TGTGCCAGCAGCGCAGCTTTCGGGGGGGAGCTGTTTTTT	CASSAAFGGELFF